These 6 T cell receptor beta chains share one sample of origin, sequenced in a study of cytomegalovirus exposure and HLA in healthy donors. PCR involved 60 Vbeta and 13 Jbeta primers. Profiled with immunoSEQ multiplex PCR; TCRdb holds only in-frame clones, not every one. The data hold approximately 150,000 clones, with around 78% observed a single time. Input material: PBMCs. The receptors come from a woman aged 40 to 49 in good health and CMV-seropositive.

The chain recombines TRBV5-1 with TRBJ2-1, with 7 bases identical to TRBD1. Germline CDR1 and CDR2: SGHRS and YFSETQ. This CDR3 is 15 amino acids long. Trimming cost V 0 bases and J 2 bases; bases outside gene matches: 2. The CDR3 loop reads CASSLGGQPYNEQFF. The CDR3 DNA reads TGCGCCAGCAGCTTGGGGGGACAGCCCTACAATGAGCAGTTCTTC. Combining the CDR3 with reference TRBV5-1 and TRBJ2-1 gives the whole variable domain KAGVTQTPRYLIKTRGQQVTLSCSPISGHRSVSWYQQTPGQGLQFLFEYFSETQRNKGNFPGRFSGRQFSNSRSEMNVSTLELGDSALYLCASSLGGQPYNEQFFGPGTRLTVL.

This sequence joins TRBV29-1 and TRBJ2-1, with 8 nucleotides matching TRBD1. V shed 1 base and J 4 bases; nucleotides not matched to a gene: 9. Germline values: CDR1 SQVTM, CDR2 ANQGSEA. The length of the CDR3 is 16 residues. CDR3 loop: CSVEATTGAEYNEQFF. Here the CDR3 DNA reads TGCAGCGTTGAAGCAACGACAGGGGCGGAGTACAATGAGCAGTTCTTC.

The chain employs TRBV19 and TRBJ1-5; 7 bases fit TRBD1. Germline V gene data show CDR1 as LNHDA and CDR2 as SQIVND (reference sequence). The CDR3 runs 16 residues. Trimming at V came to 1 base and at J to 7 bases, leaving 10 bases not matched to a gene. The CDR3 sequence: CASSIVGKGAKQPQHF. In nucleotides, the CDR3 is TGTGCCAGTAGTATAGTGGGAAAGGGGGCGAAACAGCCCCAGCATTTT.

The gene calls are TRBV19 and TRBJ2-1; D remains unclear. Germline CDR1 and CDR2: LNHDA and SQIVND (reference sequence). The length of the CDR3 is 13 residues. V was shortened by 6 bases and J by 4 bases, with 10 bases between the two germline ends. The DNA of the CDR3 is TGTGCCAGTAGATATGAGAATTACAATGAGCAGTTCTTC. Encoded protein: CASRYENYNEQFF. Full variable domain (remainder filled in from reference TRBV19 and TRBJ2-1): DGGITQSPKYLFRKEGQNVTLSCEQNLNHDAMYWYRQDPGQGLRLIYYSQIVNDFQKGDIAEGYSVSREKKESFPLTVTSAQKNPTAFYLCASRYENYNEQFFGPGTRLTVL.

The CDR3 loop reads CASSLLLAENDNEQFF. The DNA of the CDR3 is TGCGCCAGCAGCTTGTTATTAGCGGAGAACGACAATGAGCAGTTCTTC. The V call is TRBV5-1, the J call TRBJ2-1, with TRBD2 as a possible D gene (6 bases). CDR1 SGHRS and CDR2 YFSETQ come from the germline V gene. V gave up 1 base and J gave up 5 bases, with 16 bases separating them. The CDR3 extends over 16 amino acids.

The chain uses TRBV6-5 and TRBJ1-2; possibly TRBD1 for D (5 bases). The CDR3 runs to 14 residues. Between the trimmed V and J ends, which lost 5 bases and 8 bases, there was a span of 18 bases. CDR1 and CDR2 from the germline V gene are MNHEY and SVGAGI. For the CDR3, the DNA is TGTGCCAGCAGTACCCCAGGACATTTTTGGGGCTACACCTTC. This translates into CASSTPGHFWGYTF.